This TCR beta chain was sequenced during a study of molecular identifiers for immune sequencing clone quantification. TCRdb recomputed calls from the PCR reads with MiXCR, one row per CDR3 protein. The table includes under 650,000 distinct CDR3 sequences, about 20% detected once. A word on this clonotype: One end of the junction is discordant with germline, which a read error may explain.

This CDR3 spans 15 amino acids. In germline, CDR1 is SGHTA, CDR2 FQGNSA. The source of this sequence is a human donor in good health. Some libraries in this study had Jurkat cell RNA spiked in. The material sequenced was naive CD8+ T cells from blood, with Jurkat cell RNA spiked in. The subset: FACS-sorted CD8+CD4-CCR7+CD45RA+ naive T cells. The rearrangement links TRBV7-2 to TRBJ2-6, with D possibly being TRBD1 (5 bases). CDR3: CASSVLPSGANDLTF. The CDR3 nucleotides are TGTGCCAGCAGCGTCCTCCCCTCTGGGGCCAACGACCTGACTTTC.